Listed here is a single T cell receptor beta chain. The antigen remains unidentified. The data were produced by immunoSEQ multiplex PCR, yet TCRdb's version contains in-frame clones alone and is incomplete. The table lists some 280,000 clones, around 93% of them singletons. CDR3 length equals 14 residues. Germline V CDR1 and CDR2: LGHNA, YSLEER. With 5 bases clipped from V and 4 bases from J, the junction kept 4 bases outside the gene matches. This sample is drawn from a study of T cell responses to AZD1222 COVID-19 vaccine. Findings and caveats of the study: Unmutated regions of variants are reportedly targeted by nearly half of spike-specific TCRs. Two doses of AZD1222 preceded a rise in Spike-specific TCR breadth and depth. Clonal diversity was possibly underestimated, and white British individuals and females predominated among donors.

This sequence joins TRBV4-3 and TRBJ1-4, with 7 bases fitting TRBD1. The TCR comes from an adult who received the AZD1222 COVID-19 vaccine. The sequenced sample was peripheral blood, obtained 28 days after the second AZD1222 dose. In DNA form, the CDR3 reads TGCGCCAGCAGCTCCCGGGACAGTAATGAAAAACTGTTTTTT. Its translation: CASSSRDSNEKLFF.